The 17 T cell receptor beta chains below come from one sample, sequenced in a study of shared clonotypes between healthy human individuals. Libraries were prepared by immunoSEQ multiplex PCR; TCRdb keeps only in-frame clonotypes and omits some of them. In the table there are over a million clones, 75% to 80% of which are singletons. Sequencing was carried out using memory CD4+ T cells from PBMCs. The sample's subset: CD45RA-negative fraction. Receptors originate from a man aged 18-30 years in good health. Some clones in this sample may be carry-over from other donors' samples.

CDR3 sequence reads: CASSMSQGGYGYTF. In DNA form, the CDR3 reads TGTGCCAGTAGTATGTCCCAGGGAGGCTATGGCTACACCTTC. This chain uses TRBV19 with TRBJ1-2, with D maybe TRBD1 (5 bases). CDR1 LNHDA and CDR2 SQIVND come from the germline V gene (reference sequence). Trimming removed 3 bases at V and 4 bases at J, with 12 bases between. The CDR3 length is 14 residues.

The chain couples TRBV5-1 to TRBJ2-5, with no clear D. The CDR3 runs 17 residues. Germline CDR1 is SGHRS and CDR2 is YFSETQ. V lost 0 bases and J 0 bases, leaving 15 bases between the germline ends. Here the CDR3 reads CASSLGVPLGYQETQYF. In DNA, the CDR3 is TGCGCCAGCAGCTTGGGGGTACCGTTAGGGTACCAAGAGACCCAGTACTTC.

This clone occurred once. The chain recombines TRBV15 with TRBJ2-7, with D perhaps matching TRBD1 or TRBD2 (5 bases each). CDR1 LNHNV and CDR2 YYDKDF come from the germline V gene (reference sequence). Trimming shortened V by 2 bases and J by 0 bases, and 11 bases separated the two germline ends. This CDR3 has 15 residues. The CDR3: CATSRPGRSSYEQYF. The CDR3 nucleotides are TGTGCCACCAGCAGACCGGGACGTAGCTCCTACGAGCAGTACTTC.

The chain has TRBV15 and TRBJ1-4; a possible D gene is TRBD1 (6 bases). The germline V gene encodes CDR1 LNHNV and CDR2 YYDKDF (reference sequence). V lost 3 bases to trimming and J lost 3 bases, with 8 bases between them. The CDR3 runs to 14 residues. CDR3 bases: TGTGCCACCAGCAGGGGACAATCTAATGAAAAACTGTTTTTT. Protein sequence: CATSRGQSNEKLFF.

In its sample, this clone was seen a few times. CDR3 region: CASSDYGIYGYTF. The CDR3 DNA is TGTGCCAGCAGTGATTACGGGATCTATGGCTACACCTTC. The chain is built from TRBV2 and TRBJ1-2; D unresolved. The V end lost 3 bases, the J end lost 4 bases, and 9 bases lay between the germline ends. Germline values: CDR1 SNHLY, CDR2 FYNNEI. CDR3 length equals 13 residues.

This clone came up a few times. The chain links TRBV27 to TRBJ2-7; D is tentatively TRBD1 or TRBD2 (5 bases each). V was trimmed by 5 bases and J by 4 bases, leaving 15 bases between them. In germline, CDR1 is MNHEY, CDR2 SMNVEV (reference sequence). The CDR3 totals 14 residues. As DNA, the CDR3 is TGTGCCAGCAGTAAATCGGGACCCATGTACGAGCAGTACTTC. The encoded protein is CASSKSGPMYEQYF.

This chain links TRBV7-8 with TRBJ2-7; 9 bases are a match to TRBD2. This CDR3 is 14 amino acids long. Germline trimming cut 3 bases from V and 7 bases from J; bases unmatched to any gene: 7. Germline CDR1 is SGHVS and CDR2 is FQNEAQ. CDR3 in amino acids: CASSLEGLAREQYF. Here the CDR3 DNA reads TGTGCCAGCAGCTTGGAGGGACTAGCCAGGGAGCAGTACTTC.

The rearrangement uses TRBV28 and TRBJ2-7; no reliable D call. The V gene lost 4 bases and the J gene lost 2 bases, with 9 bases spanning the gap. Germline V gene lookup returns CDR1 MDHEN and CDR2 SYDVKM. This CDR3 is 13 amino acids long. The CDR3 loop reads CASSSTVTYEQYF. As DNA, the CDR3 is TGTGCCAGCAGTTCGACGGTTACCTACGAGCAGTACTTC.

The rearrangement uses TRBV2 and TRBJ1-2; D uncertain. This CDR3 is 13 amino acids long. CDR1 is SNHLY, CDR2 FYNNEI, per germline. Trimming removed 7 bases at V and 0 bases at J, with 9 bases between. CDR3 residues: CASKRDSNYGYTF. For the CDR3, the DNA is TGTGCCAGCAAACGTGACTCTAACTATGGCTACACCTTC.

This clone was counted a few times. The V and J genes are TRBV6-5 and TRBJ1-1, with a tentative D call TRBD1 (5 bases). The CDR3 length is 14 residues. Germline-derived CDR1 and CDR2 are MNHEY and SVGAGI. Trimming took off 0 bases at V and 4 bases at J, with 9 bases between the two ends. The CDR3 region is CASSYSGDGTEAFF. In DNA form, the CDR3 reads TGTGCCAGCAGTTACTCAGGGGATGGCACTGAAGCTTTCTTT.

The V gene is TRBV13, the J gene TRBJ1-1, with D perhaps matching TRBD1 (5 bases). Germline CDR1 PRHDT, CDR2 FYEKMQ (reference sequence). Trimming removed 6 bases at V and 6 bases at J, with 17 bases between. This CDR3 is built from 14 residues. This chain's CDR3 is CASSYRSGRPEAFF. The CDR3 nucleotides are TGTGCCAGCAGTTACCGGTCGGGGCGGCCTGAAGCTTTCTTT.

A few counts support this clone. The chain combines TRBV19 with TRBJ2-7, with 7 bases lining up with TRBD2. CDR1 is LNHDA, CDR2 SQIVND, per germline (reference sequence). V was pared by 11 bases and J by 9 bases, with 19 bases of the junction left unmatched. The CDR3 is 14 amino acids. The DNA for the CDR3 is TGTGCCGGCCGTGGGGGGGTCCGGGGCCCCGGGCAGTACTTC. Protein sequence: CAGRGGVRGPGQYF.

This clone was recorded once. The sample carries other DNA sequences with the same CDR3. This chain joins TRBV18 and TRBJ1-2; D call uncertain. Germline lookup yields CDR1 KGHSH and CDR2 LQKENI. The CDR3 sequence is 13 residues long. Trimming left V 2 bases short and J 4 bases short, with 8 bases between. The CDR3 protein is CASSPGTSYGYTF. The DNA for the CDR3 is TGTGCCAGCTCACCAGGCACCTCCTATGGCTACACCTTC.

The rearrangement uses TRBV28 and TRBJ1-2; a possible D gene is TRBD1 (6 bases). V lost 10 bases to trimming and J lost 4 bases, with 16 bases between them. Germline-derived CDR1 and CDR2 are MDHEN and SYDVKM. This CDR3 region has 13 residues. In DNA, the CDR3 is TGTGCCACCAAGTCGGGGGGGCCCTATGGCTACACCTTC. Its translation is CATKSGGPYGYTF.

The CDR3 spells CASNLNGEQFF. In nucleotides, the CDR3 is TGTGCCAGTAACCTAAATGGTGAGCAGTTCTTC. The rearrangement uses TRBV19 and TRBJ2-1, with D unresolved. This CDR3 has 11 amino acids. Germline V gives CDR1 LNHDA, CDR2 SQIVND (reference sequence). Trimming shortened V by 7 bases and J by 9 bases, and 10 bases separated the two germline ends.

This clone was detected only once. J is TRBJ2-7 and V is TRBV7-2; tentatively, D is TRBD2 (5 bases). CDR1 and CDR2 (germline): SGHTA, FQGNSA. The CDR3 loop spans 14 amino acids. Trimming pared 5 bases from V and 2 bases from J, leaving 13 bases between. CDR3 residues: CASSHKTNTYEQYF. The CDR3 nucleotides are TGTGCCAGCAGCCATAAGACTAACACCTACGAGCAGTACTTC.

The V call is TRBV7-3, the J call TRBJ2-5, with 13 bases aligning to TRBD2. V lost 2 bases to trimming and J lost 2 bases; unmatched junction nucleotides: 8. CDR1 SGHTA and CDR2 FQGTGA come from the germline V gene. The CDR3 sequence is 18 residues long. The CDR3 nucleotides are TGTGCCAGCAGCTTACTCTCCGGACTAGCGGGAGAACAAGAGACCCAGTACTTC. It encodes CASSLLSGLAGEQETQYF. Using reference TRBV7-3 and TRBJ2-5 for the parts outside the CDR3, the full variable domain is GAGVSQTPSNKVTEKGKYVELRCDPISGHTALYWYRQSLGQGPEFLIYFQGTGAADDSGLPNDRFFAVRPEGSVSTLKIQRTERGDSAVYLCASSLLSGLAGEQETQYFGPGTRLLVL.